The next 24 T cell receptor beta chains were all read from a single sample in a study of shared clonotypes between healthy human individuals. The protocol was immunoSEQ multiplex PCR, while the TCRdb copy is restricted to in-frame clones and leaves out a portion. The sample has around 2,000,000 clones; 85% to 95% are singletons. What was sequenced was naive CD4+ T cells sorted from blood. Specified subset: CD45RA+ positively selected. These receptors were collected from a man aged 18 to 29 in good health.

This clone was recorded at least ten times. The chain recombines TRBV5-4 with TRBJ1-1; 11 nucleotides agree with TRBD1. V dropped 5 bases and J dropped 6; count of bases not matched to a gene: 15. The length of the CDR3 is 17 residues. Looked up from germline, CDR1 is SGHNT and CDR2 is YYREEE (reference sequence). CDR3 DNA: TGTGCCAGCAGATTCGGGACAGGGGGGGCGAATGTCGCTGAAGCTTTCTTT. Encoded protein: CASRFGTGGANVAEAFF.

V and J are TRBV5-1 and TRBJ1-2, with 7 bases identical to TRBD1. V dropped 0 bases and J dropped 0; count of bases not matched to a gene: 5. CDR1 and CDR2 (germline): SGHRS, YFSETQ. The length of the CDR3 is 16 residues. Here the CDR3 reads CASSLGATGPNYGYTF. The CDR3 coding sequence is TGCGCCAGCAGCTTGGGAGCGACAGGGCCTAACTATGGCTACACCTTC.

This clone was seen only once. V usage is TRBV10-1 and J usage is TRBJ2-1; D is ambiguous. V was shortened by 3 bases and J by 10 bases, with 10 bases between the two germline ends. The CDR3 extends over 12 amino acids. Germline assignment: CDR1 WNHNN and CDR2 SYGVQD (reference sequence). The CDR3 here is CASSEWVGEQFF. Here the CDR3 DNA reads TGCGCCAGCAGTGAATGGGTCGGGGAGCAGTTCTTC.

The rearrangement joins TRBV7-2 to TRBJ2-1; the D is unclear. The CDR3 runs to 14 residues. The V gene's germline CDR1 is SGHTA and CDR2 FQGNSA. Trimming removed 1 base at V and 4 bases at J, with 8 bases between. The CDR3 protein is CASSLEDRYNEQFF. The CDR3 bases are TGTGCCAGCAGCTTAGAGGACCGATACAATGAGCAGTTCTTC.

CDR3 protein: CASSFPLGAQGNEQFF. In DNA form, the CDR3 reads TGTGCCAGCAGCTTTCCTTTAGGGGCGCAGGGGAATGAGCAGTTCTTC. V usage is TRBV7-2 and J usage is TRBJ2-1; perhaps TRBD1 as D (6 bases). The CDR3 loop spans 16 amino acids. Between the trimmed V and J ends, which lost 3 bases and 7 bases, there was a span of 19 bases. Germline CDR1 reads SGHTA; CDR2 reads FQGNSA.

This rearrangement joins TRBV4-1 to TRBJ1-4; 8 bases agree with TRBD1. Trimming cost V 5 bases and J 7 bases; bases outside gene matches: 18. CDR3 length: 18 residues. Germline values: CDR1 MGHRA, CDR2 YSYEKL. CDR3 nucleotide sequence: TGCGCCAGCAGCTCAGGAGGGCTTACAGGGGGAAGGAGTGAAAAACTGTTTTTT. It codes for CASSSGGLTGGRSEKLFF.

This rearrangement joins TRBV18 to TRBJ2-3; 11 bases are shared with TRBD2. From germline, CDR1 is KGHSH and CDR2 LQKENI. The CDR3 has 15 amino acids. After removal of 0 bases from V and 7 bases from J, the junction contained 3 bases not matched to a gene. CDR3: CASSPPSGRENTQYF. CDR3 coding DNA: TGTGCCAGCTCACCACCTAGCGGGAGGGAGAATACGCAGTATTTT.

V usage is TRBV28 and J usage is TRBJ2-6; D call uncertain. CDR1 MDHEN and CDR2 SYDVKM come from the germline V gene. The CDR3 totals 18 residues. V was clipped by 1 base and J by 0 bases, with 13 bases between them. CDR3 sequence reads: CASSLLRVVASGANVLTF. The CDR3 nucleotides read TGTGCCAGCAGTTTATTGCGTGTGGTGGCCTCTGGGGCCAACGTCCTGACTTTC.

The chain couples TRBV19 to TRBJ1-5; 7 bases line up with TRBD1. This CDR3 is built from 16 residues. V gave up 6 bases and J gave up 7 bases; unmatched junction bases: 15. Looked up from germline, CDR1 is LNHDA and CDR2 is SQIVND (reference sequence). The CDR3 protein is CASSLRQGPSGQPQHF. The DNA for the CDR3 is TGTGCCAGTAGCCTGAGACAGGGACCCTCCGGGCAGCCCCAGCATTTT.

The chain uses TRBV4-1 and TRBJ2-6, with a possible D match to TRBD2 (5 bases). The CDR3 runs to 18 residues. V was shortened by 2 bases and J by 1 base, with 15 bases between the two germline ends. Looked up from germline, CDR1 is MGHRA and CDR2 is YSYEKL. CDR3 sequence: CASSQSDGRRSGANVLTF. The CDR3 nucleotides are TGCGCCAGCAGCCAATCCGACGGAAGGAGGTCTGGGGCCAACGTCCTGACTTTC.

CDR3 sequence reads: CASSRQGRGTEAFF. The CDR3 region has the DNA TGTGCCAGCAGTCGACAGGGGCGAGGGACTGAAGCTTTCTTT. This chain uses TRBV28 with TRBJ1-1; TRBD1 matches 8 bases. CDR3 length: 14 amino acids. V gave up 5 bases and J gave up 5 bases; unmatched junction bases: 7. Germline CDR1 reads MDHEN; CDR2 reads SYDVKM. The full variable domain, in which reference TRBV28 and TRBJ1-1 provide the parts outside the CDR3, is DVKVTQSSRYLVKRTGEKVFLECVQDMDHENMFWYRQDPGLGLRLIYFSYDVKMKEKGDIPEGYSVSREKKERFSLILESASTNQTSMYLCASSRQGRGTEAFFGQGTRLTVV.

On this clone: Other DNA sequences from this sample encode an identical CDR3 as well. V is TRBV6-1 and J is TRBJ1-1; TRBD1 is a possible D gene (6 bases). Germline loops: CDR1 MNHNS, CDR2 SASEGT. The CDR3 contains 15 residues. Trimming shortened V by 3 bases and J by 1 base, and 12 bases separated the two germline ends. CDR3 protein: CASSDRQGRNTEAFF. CDR3 in DNA: TGTGCCAGCAGTGACCGGCAGGGGAGGAACACTGAAGCTTTCTTT.

This chain uses TRBV19 with TRBJ2-2, with TRBD2 matching over 9 bases. This CDR3 is built from 15 residues. V lost 5 bases and J lost 4; bases outside the gene matches: 5. Germline loops: CDR1 LNHDA, CDR2 SQIVND (reference sequence). In DNA form, the CDR3 reads TGTGCCAGTAGTTCGGGACTAGCCGTCACCGGGGAGCTGTTTTTT. This codes for CASSSGLAVTGELFF.

The chain joins TRBV10-3 to TRBJ2-2; D possibly uses TRBD1 or TRBD2 (5 bases each). The CDR3 loop spans 14 amino acids. V lost 4 bases and J lost 4, with 10 bases in between. CDR1 ENHRY and CDR2 SYGVKD come from the germline V gene. CDR3 protein: CAISAGTGTGELFF. CDR3 DNA: TGTGCCATCAGTGCCGGGACGGGCACCGGGGAGCTGTTTTTT.

V and J are TRBV7-2 and TRBJ2-5; D gene ambiguous. The germline gives CDR1 SGHTA, CDR2 FQGNSA. V shed 2 bases and J shed 5 bases, with 6 bases lying between them. This CDR3 is built from 12 residues. The CDR3 sequence is CASSLKTETQYF. The CDR3 coding sequence is TGTGCCAGCAGCTTAAAAACGGAGACCCAGTACTTC.

The table lists this clone with a count of one. V usage is TRBV5-1 and J usage is TRBJ1-4; a weak D match, TRBD1 (6 bases). The CDR3 consists of 15 residues. The germline V gene has CDR1 SGHRS and CDR2 YFSETQ. V lost 3 bases and J lost 6, with 15 bases in between. As DNA, the CDR3 is TGCGCCAGCAGCTCTATGGGGGGCGCGTATGAAAAACTGTTTTTT. Translating gives CASSSMGGAYEKLFF. Looking up the rest from reference TRBV5-1 and TRBJ1-4 gives the full variable domain: KAGVTQTPRYLIKTRGQQVTLSCSPISGHRSVSWYQQTPGQGLQFLFEYFSETQRNKGNFPGRFSGRQFSNSRSEMNVSTLELGDSALYLCASSSMGGAYEKLFFGSGTQLSVL.

This rearrangement joins TRBV5-1 to TRBJ2-3; perhaps TRBD1 as D (5 bases). CDR1 is SGHRS and CDR2 is YFSETQ in the germline V gene. The ends were cut back, 6 bases at V and 6 bases at J, with 20 bases in the middle. The length of the CDR3 is 15 residues. The CDR3 bases are TGCGCCAGCAACCCCGACAGAGCCGGGCGTGATACGCAGTATTTT. Translating gives CASNPDRAGRDTQYF.

A single count supports this clone. The sample holds other DNA sequences that translate to the same CDR3. The rearrangement uses TRBV5-1 and TRBJ2-7, with 12 bases aligning to TRBD2. This CDR3 comprises 14 residues. Per the germline V gene, CDR1 is SGHRS and CDR2 is YFSETQ. With 5 bases clipped from V and 3 bases from J, the junction kept 3 bases outside the gene matches. The CDR3 region has the DNA TGCGCCAGCAGAGTGACTAGCGGGAGCTACGAGCAGTACTTC. Its translation is CASRVTSGSYEQYF.

The J gene is TRBJ2-1, the V gene TRBV6-1; D may be TRBD1 or TRBD2 (6 bases each). This CDR3 spans 17 amino acids. The V gene lost 3 bases and the J gene lost 2 bases, with 17 bases spanning the gap. Germline V CDR1 and CDR2: MNHNS, SASEGT. As DNA, the CDR3 is TGTGCCAGCAGTGAGGGGGGCAGAAGAGGCCCCTACAATGAGCAGTTCTTC. Its translation is CASSEGGRRGPYNEQFF.

The CDR3 sequence: CASSLVRSGGVNEKLFF. The CDR3 DNA is TGTGCCAGCAGCTTAGTTCGATCAGGGGGTGTAAATGAAAAACTGTTTTTT. V gene TRBV7-9 combines with J gene TRBJ1-4; the match to TRBD1 covers 7 bases. The germline CDR1 and CDR2 sequences are SEHNR and FQNEAQ (reference sequence). There are 17 residues in the CDR3. V was pared by 1 base and J by 5 bases, with 10 bases of the junction left unmatched. Full variable domain (remainder filled in from reference TRBV7-9 and TRBJ1-4): DTGVSQNPRHKITKRGQNVTFRCDPISEHNRLYWYRQTLGQGPEFLTYFQNEAQLEKSRLLSDRFSAERPKGSFSTLEIQRTEQGDSAMYLCASSLVRSGGVNEKLFFGSGTQLSVL.

The gene calls are TRBV28 and TRBJ1-1; no clear D. CDR3 size: 13 residues. The V end lost 4 bases, the J end lost 5 bases, and 11 bases lay between the germline ends. CDR1 MDHEN and CDR2 SYDVKM come from the germline V gene. CDR3: CASSSLTGTEAFF. In DNA form, the CDR3 reads TGTGCCAGCAGTTCCCTTACGGGAACTGAAGCTTTCTTT.

As to this clone: Other DNA variants within this sample encode the same CDR3. J is TRBJ1-5 and V is TRBV7-9, with 7 bases lining up with TRBD1. Germline V gene data show CDR1 as SEHNR and CDR2 as FQNEAQ (reference sequence). This CDR3 has 14 residues. J gave up 4 bases and V 4 bases, and 4 bases lay outside the gene matches. The CDR3 region has the DNA TGTGCCAGCAGCTCGGGACAGCCTAATCAGCCCCAGCATTTT. Protein sequence: CASSSGQPNQPQHF.

Worth noting for this clone: Different DNA sequences within this sample yield the same CDR3. V and J are TRBV6-5 and TRBJ1-2; no clear D. V was trimmed by 6 bases and J by 2 bases, leaving 10 bases between them. Germline values: CDR1 MNHEY, CDR2 SVGAGI. CDR3 size: 13 residues. The CDR3 DNA reads TGTGCCAGCAGCCCCCGGGCCAACTATGGCTACACCTTC. It specifies CASSPRANYGYTF.

The V call is TRBV9, the J call TRBJ1-2; D not resolved. V was trimmed by 4 bases and J by 8 bases, leaving 27 bases between them. The CDR3 loop spans 17 amino acids. Germline-derived CDR1 and CDR2 are SGDLS and YYNGEE. The CDR3 region is CASSLHHQAGIGSGYTF. CDR3 nucleotide sequence: TGTGCCAGCAGCCTCCACCACCAGGCGGGAATAGGGTCCGGCTACACCTTC.